The clone carrying this TCR beta chain was counted between two and nine times. This sample stems from a study of blood T cell repertoires in COVID-19. At the level of the study: Whether acute or convalescent, the COVID-19 samples came from the United States, Italy and Spain. The analysed material was cDNA or gDNA that came from T cells, B-cell-depleted T cells, or PBMCs.

In the study's own analysis: From reference gene primer amplification, estimates of nucleated cell counts were derived. Profiled with immunoSEQ multiplex PCR; TCRdb holds only in-frame clones, not every one. V and J calls and clone size come straight from that table; D and trimming were deduced from the DNA. The data show over 120,000 clones, 75% to 80% seen once. This receptor was obtained from a woman in her forties or fifties who had recovered from COVID-19. Sequenced sample: PBMCs or T cells enriched from blood (not recorded which).

The CDR3: CASRRMAEAQETQYF. The CDR3 DNA follows: TGTGCCAGCAGGCGGATGGCAGAAGCACAAGAGACCCAGTACTTC. The chain employs TRBV3-1 (or the pseudogene TRBV3-2) and TRBJ2-5, with D uncertain. The germline V gene has CDR1 LGHDT and CDR2 YNNKEL (reference sequence). The CDR3 totals 15 residues. The V end was cut by 6 bases, the J end by 2 bases, with 16 bases between.